Below, 27 T cell receptor beta chains from the same sample are listed, as sequenced in a study of blood T cell repertoires in COVID-19. Clones were sequenced by immunoSEQ multiplex PCR, and TCRdb holds only the in-frame ones, with some missing. In the table there are approximately 250,000 clones, roughly 86% of which are singletons. Sequencing was done on a sample of PBMCs or T cells enriched from blood (not recorded which). The receptors were sampled from a woman in her twenties or thirties who had recovered from COVID-19.

V gene TRBV6-5 combines with J gene TRBJ1-1, with D unclear. Germline CDR1 reads MNHEY; CDR2 reads SVGAGI. Trimming cost V 2 bases and J 5 bases, with 15 bases left between them. The CDR3 contains 15 residues. CDR3 protein: CASSYDWRMGTEAFF. The CDR3 bases are TGTGCCAGCAGTTACGATTGGAGGATGGGGACTGAAGCTTTCTTT.

The CDR3 loop reads CASSLLGDSIGGAFF. The CDR3 coding sequence is TGCGCCAGCAGCTTGTTGGGGGACAGCATTGGGGGAGCTTTCTTT. This chain links TRBV5-1 with TRBJ1-1; 7 bases map to TRBD1. V shed 1 base, J shed 10 bases, and the junction held 13 bases outside the gene matches. Germline values: CDR1 SGHRS, CDR2 YFSETQ. This CDR3 contains 15 residues.

The chain combines TRBV5-4 with TRBJ1-4, with D uncertain. Trimming took 4 bases from V and 4 from J, leaving 8 bases between them. Looked up from germline, CDR1 is SGHNT and CDR2 is YYREEE (reference sequence). This CDR3 region has 13 residues. CDR3 protein: CASSQEFNEKLFF. The CDR3 DNA reads TGTGCCAGCAGCCAGGAATTTAATGAAAAACTGTTTTTT.

The rearrangement uses TRBV7-2 and TRBJ2-5; D not certain. Trimming pared 1 base from V and 3 bases from J, leaving 12 bases between. Germline V gene sequence: CDR1 SGHTA, CDR2 FQGNSA. The CDR3 totals 15 residues. Here the CDR3 reads CASSLVPYEKETQYF. The CDR3 region has the DNA TGTGCCAGCAGCTTAGTCCCGTATGAGAAAGAGACCCAGTACTTC. The full variable domain, with the rest looked up from reference TRBV7-2 and TRBJ2-5, is GAGVSQSPSNKVTEKGKDVELRCDPISGHTALYWYRQSLGQGLEFLIYFQGNSAPDKSGLPSDRFSAERTGGSVSTLTIQRTQQEDSAVYLCASSLVPYEKETQYFGPGTRLLVL.

This clone was seen just once. The V call is TRBV9, the J call TRBJ1-1; D gene uncertain. The germline CDR1 and CDR2 sequences are SGDLS and YYNGEE. V was cut by 4 bases and J by 3 bases, with 13 bases left in between. The CDR3 spans 14 residues. The CDR3 DNA follows: TGTGCCAGCAGCCCGCCCGGGATCGACACTGAAGCTTTCTTT. Amino acids: CASSPPGIDTEAFF. The full variable domain, in which reference TRBV9 and TRBJ1-1 provide the parts outside the CDR3, is DSGVTQTPKHLITATGQRVTLRCSPRSGDLSVYWYQQSLDQGLQFLIQYYNGEERAKGNILERFSAQQFPDLHSELNLSSLELGDSALYFCASSPPGIDTEAFFGQGTRLTVV.

This chain uses TRBV25-1 with TRBJ1-3; 8 bases fit TRBD1. Germline-derived CDR1 and CDR2 are MGHDK and SYGVNS. CDR3 length equals 15 residues. V dropped 7 bases and J dropped 1; count of bases not matched to a gene: 6. Here the CDR3 reads CASTARGLSGNTIYF. CDR3 bases: TGTGCCAGCACGGCCAGGGGGCTTTCTGGAAACACCATATATTTT.

A single count supports this clone. The chain combines TRBV5-4 with TRBJ1-2; D is unresolved. The V gene lost 4 bases and the J gene lost 3 bases, with 16 bases spanning the gap. CDR3 length: 15 residues. Germline V gene data show CDR1 as SGHNT and CDR2 as YYREEE (reference sequence). CDR3 in amino acids: CASSPSWGADYGYTF. Written as DNA, the CDR3 is TGTGCCAGCAGCCCTTCTTGGGGAGCTGACTATGGCTACACCTTC.

V gene TRBV19 combines with J gene TRBJ1-6, with 11 bases identical to TRBD1. CDR3 length equals 15 residues. Germline V gene sequence: CDR1 LNHDA, CDR2 SQIVND (reference sequence). J gave up 11 bases and V 6 bases, and 9 bases lay outside the gene matches. CDR3 loop: CASSEPGQGGPPLHF. In DNA form, the CDR3 reads TGTGCCAGTAGCGAACCGGGACAGGGGGGGCCACCCCTCCACTTT.

This sequence joins TRBV30 and TRBJ1-2; 8 nucleotides match TRBD1. Per the germline V gene, CDR1 is GTSNPN and CDR2 is SVGIG (reference sequence). The CDR3 has 13 amino acids. The ends lost 3 bases at V and 4 bases at J; junction bases unmatched: 4. For the CDR3, the DNA is TGTGCCTGGAGGCTAACAGGGGGCTATGGCTACACCTTC. Translating it yields CAWRLTGGYGYTF.

The chain has TRBV5-6 and TRBJ2-5; 8 bases fit TRBD2. The CDR3 is made up of 19 amino acids. Losses at the gene ends were 4 bases for V and 5 bases for J; bases not matched to a gene: 22. The germline V gene encodes CDR1 SGHDT and CDR2 YYEEEE. CDR3 coding DNA: TGTGCCAGCAGCAAAACTATGTGGCGGGGGGCCCGGCGGGAGGAGACCCAGTACTTC. It codes for CASSKTMWRGARREETQYF.

This clone has just one count. V gene TRBV27 combines with J gene TRBJ1-5; possibly TRBD1 for D (6 bases). Germline values: CDR1 MNHEY, CDR2 SMNVEV (reference sequence). CDR3 length: 17 amino acids. The ends were cut back, 4 bases at V and 2 bases at J, with 18 bases in the middle. CDR3 region: CASSSILDRRGNQPQHF. CDR3 DNA sequence: TGTGCCAGCAGTTCAATCCTTGACAGGCGGGGCAATCAGCCCCAGCATTTT.

CDR3 DNA sequence: TGTGCCAGCAGTTTATTAGATGAAGGACAGGGCGAGCAGTACTTC. Its protein is CASSLLDEGQGEQYF. V is TRBV28 and J is TRBJ2-7, with 8 nucleotides matching TRBD1. Losses at the gene ends were 1 base for V and 6 bases for J; bases not matched to a gene: 8. The germline V gene has CDR1 MDHEN and CDR2 SYDVKM. The CDR3 spans 15 residues.

The chain recombines TRBV10-3 with TRBJ2-3; D possibly corresponds to TRBD2 (6 bases). The V end was cut by 8 bases, the J end by 4 bases, with 19 bases between. Germline values: CDR1 ENHRY, CDR2 SYGVKD. The CDR3 has 15 residues. The CDR3 is CAILDRKRVADTQYF. Here the CDR3 DNA reads TGTGCCATCCTGGATCGCAAGCGGGTGGCAGATACGCAGTATTTT.

The chain uses TRBV11-3 and TRBJ1-6, with D maybe TRBD1 (5 bases). This CDR3 region has 14 residues. The V gene lost 2 bases and the J gene lost 9 bases, with 11 bases spanning the gap. CDR1 is SGHNT, CDR2 YENEEA, per germline. The CDR3 sequence is CASSLRGEGSPLHF. For the CDR3, the DNA is TGTGCCAGCAGCTTACGAGGGGAGGGTTCACCCCTCCACTTT.

The V gene is TRBV5-1, the J gene TRBJ1-1, with 7 bases aligning to TRBD1. The germline V gene encodes CDR1 SGHRS and CDR2 YFSETQ. V trimming: 6 bases; J trimming: 5 bases; junction bases outside the gene matches: 10. This CDR3 comprises 14 residues. CDR3: CASTEQGSWTEAFF. The CDR3 DNA reads as TGCGCCAGCACCGAACAGGGGAGCTGGACTGAAGCTTTCTTT. Full variable domain (outside the CDR3, taken from reference TRBV5-1 and TRBJ1-1): KAGVTQTPRYLIKTRGQQVTLSCSPISGHRSVSWYQQTPGQGLQFLFEYFSETQRNKGNFPGRFSGRQFSNSRSEMNVSTLELGDSALYLCASTEQGSWTEAFFGQGTRLTVV.

Concerning this clone: The same CDR3 arises from other DNA sequences in this sample as well. The chain has TRBV7-3 and TRBJ2-1, with 11 bases aligning to TRBD2. The trim removed 4 bases at V and 4 bases at J, leaving 3 bases unmatched. CDR3 size: 15 residues. CDR1 is SGHTA, CDR2 FQGTGA, per germline. The CDR3 loop is CASSSLAGGYNEQFF. The CDR3 bases are TGTGCCAGCAGCTCGCTAGCGGGGGGTTACAATGAGCAGTTCTTC. The complete variable domain, with remaining parts taken from reference TRBV7-3 and TRBJ2-1, reads GAGVSQTPSNKVTEKGKYVELRCDPISGHTALYWYRQSLGQGPEFLIYFQGTGAADDSGLPNDRFFAVRPEGSVSTLKIQRTERGDSAVYLCASSSLAGGYNEQFFGPGTRLTVL.

The rearrangement uses TRBV28 and TRBJ2-1; 9 bases line up with TRBD1. V was pared by 3 bases and J by 6 bases, with 9 bases of the junction left unmatched. Germline CDR1 MDHEN, CDR2 SYDVKM. The CDR3 covers 16 residues. The CDR3 here is CASSFFSGQGGNEQFF. CDR3 sequence (DNA): TGTGCCAGCAGTTTCTTTTCGGGACAGGGCGGCAATGAGCAGTTCTTC. The full variable domain, rest sourced from reference TRBV28 and TRBJ2-1, is DVKVTQSSRYLVKRTGEKVFLECVQDMDHENMFWYRQDPGLGLRLIYFSYDVKMKEKGDIPEGYSVSREKKERFSLILESASTNQTSMYLCASSFFSGQGGNEQFFGPGTRLTVL.

This clone was seen a handful of times. This chain uses TRBV5-8 with TRBJ1-3; 10 bases line up with TRBD1. Germline lookup yields CDR1 SGHTS and CDR2 YDEGEE. V lost 0 bases, J lost 2 bases, and 2 bases stayed unmatched. The length of the CDR3 is 16 residues. For the CDR3, the DNA is TGTGCCAGCAGCTTGGCGGGACAGGGGACTGGAAACACCATATATTTT. Amino acids: CASSLAGQGTGNTIYF. The entire variable domain, with the rest obtained from reference TRBV5-8 and TRBJ1-3, is as follows: EAGVTQSPTHLIKTRGQQATLRCSPISGHTSVYWYQQALGLGLQFLLWYDEGEERNRGNFPPRFSGRQFPNYSSELNVNALELEDSALYLCASSLAGQGTGNTIYFGEGSWLTVV.

V gene TRBV5-4 combines with J gene TRBJ2-1; D remains ambiguous. Per the germline V gene, CDR1 is SGHNT and CDR2 is YYREEE (reference sequence). The V gene lost 0 bases and the J gene lost 10 bases, with 11 bases spanning the gap. The CDR3 covers 13 residues. CDR3 sequence: CASSLGEIREQFF. The CDR3, as DNA: TGTGCCAGCAGCTTGGGAGAGATACGGGAGCAGTTCTTC.

The chain is built from TRBV27 and TRBJ2-3; TRBD2 agrees at 10 bases. The CDR3 contains 16 residues. The germline V gene has CDR1 MNHEY and CDR2 SMNVEV (reference sequence). Germline trimming cut 0 bases from V and 4 bases from J; bases unmatched to any gene: 4. The CDR3 DNA reads TGTGCCAGCAGTTTATCCCCTAGCGGGAGTTCAGATACGCAGTATTTT. Translated: CASSLSPSGSSDTQYF.

This clone was observed a handful of times. This rearrangement joins TRBV10-3 to TRBJ1-2, with D maybe TRBD1 (6 bases). Germline V gene lookup returns CDR1 ENHRY and CDR2 SYGVKD. The V gene lost 2 bases and the J gene lost 5 bases, with 18 bases spanning the gap. The CDR3 has 16 residues. The CDR3 here is CAISERPQGFFYGYTF. The CDR3 region has the DNA TGTGCCATCAGTGAGCGCCCACAGGGATTCTTTTATGGCTACACCTTC.

The chain employs TRBV28 and TRBJ2-2; D may be TRBD1 (7 bases). Germline CDR1 and CDR2: MDHEN and SYDVKM. CDR3 length: 14 residues. V shed 6 bases and J shed 3 bases, with 11 bases lying between them. DNA for the CDR3: TGTGCCAGCAGCAGGGGGGATGACACCGGGGAGCTGTTTTTT. This codes for CASSRGDDTGELFF.

This clone was observed a handful of times. Other DNA variants within this sample encode the same CDR3. CDR3 region: CASSLGTGGAYGYTF. The CDR3 DNA is TGCGCCAGCAGCTTAGGGACAGGGGGTGCCTATGGCTACACCTTC. The chain has TRBV5-1 and TRBJ1-2, with 11 bases aligning to TRBD1. This CDR3 comprises 15 residues. Germline CDR1 reads SGHRS; CDR2 reads YFSETQ. The V gene end was trimmed by 2 bases and the J gene end by 4 bases; junction bases not matched to a gene: 4.

V and J are TRBV28 and TRBJ1-2; D remains unclear. V gave up 5 bases and J gave up 4 bases, with 8 bases separating them. The CDR3 has 12 amino acids. The V gene's germline CDR1 is MDHEN and CDR2 SYDVKM. Here the CDR3 reads CASSGGGYGYTF. The CDR3 region has the DNA TGTGCCAGCAGTGGCGGAGGCTATGGCTACACCTTC.

The CDR3, as DNA: TGTGCCAGCAGCTTGGGCGGGAGGGCCCTCGGGGAGCAGTTCTTC. Protein sequence: CASSLGGRALGEQFF. The chain carries TRBV7-3 and TRBJ2-1, with 9 bases lining up with TRBD2. Germline CDR1 reads SGHTA; CDR2 reads FQGTGA. This CDR3 has 15 residues. Trimming at V came to 3 bases and at J to 10 bases, leaving 10 bases not matched to a gene.

The V gene is TRBV5-1, the J gene TRBJ1-1, with TRBD1 as a possible D gene (6 bases). The V end lost 0 bases, the J end lost 4 bases, and 10 bases lay between the germline ends. Germline CDR1 and CDR2: SGHRS and YFSETQ. This CDR3 region has 14 residues. The CDR3 here is CASSLEVGGTEAFF. The CDR3 coding sequence is TGCGCCAGCAGCTTGGAGGTAGGGGGCACTGAAGCTTTCTTT.

V is TRBV12-2 and J is TRBJ2-5; the listed D gene, TRBD1, was not tested against the DNA. TRBV12-2 is termed a pseudogene. This CDR3 has 15 residues. CDR3 nucleotide sequence: TGTGCAAGTCGCTTAGTCGGACAACCGGTGGAGACCCAGTACTTC. Protein: CASRLVGQPVETQYF.